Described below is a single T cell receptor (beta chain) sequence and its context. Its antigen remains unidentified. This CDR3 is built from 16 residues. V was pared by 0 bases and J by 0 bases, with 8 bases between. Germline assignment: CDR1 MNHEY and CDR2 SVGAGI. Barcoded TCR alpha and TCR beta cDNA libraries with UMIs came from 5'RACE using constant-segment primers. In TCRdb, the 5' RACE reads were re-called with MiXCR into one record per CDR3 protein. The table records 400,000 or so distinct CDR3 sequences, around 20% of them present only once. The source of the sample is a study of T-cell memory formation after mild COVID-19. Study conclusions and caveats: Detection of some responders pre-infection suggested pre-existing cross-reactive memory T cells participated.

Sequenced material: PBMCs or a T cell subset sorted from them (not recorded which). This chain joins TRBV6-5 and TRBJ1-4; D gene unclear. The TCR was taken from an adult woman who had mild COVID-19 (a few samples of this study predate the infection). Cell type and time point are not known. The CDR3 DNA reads TGTGCCAGCAGTTACTCTGTCGTACCAACTAATGAAAAACTGTTTTTT. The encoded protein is CASSYSVVPTNEKLFF.